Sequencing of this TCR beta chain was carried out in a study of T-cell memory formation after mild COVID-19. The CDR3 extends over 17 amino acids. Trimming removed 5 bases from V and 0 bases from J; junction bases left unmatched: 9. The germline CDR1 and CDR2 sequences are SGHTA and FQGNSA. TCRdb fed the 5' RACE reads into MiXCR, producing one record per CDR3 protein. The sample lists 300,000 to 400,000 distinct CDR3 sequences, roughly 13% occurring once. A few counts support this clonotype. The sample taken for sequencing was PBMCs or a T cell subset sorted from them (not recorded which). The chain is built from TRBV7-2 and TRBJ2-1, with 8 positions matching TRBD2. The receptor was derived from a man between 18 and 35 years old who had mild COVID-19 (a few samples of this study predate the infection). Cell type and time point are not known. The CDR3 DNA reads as TGTGCCAGCAGCCCGATAGCGGGGTCGAGCTCCTACAATGAGCAGTTCTTC. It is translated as CASSPIAGSSSYNEQFF.